This TCR beta chain is from a study of T cells in Graves' hyperthyroidism and ophthalmopathy. The study's findings and limits: The model foresaw ophthalmopathy a median around 6.8 months prior to onset.

Germline V gives CDR1 MNHNS, CDR2 SASEGT. The CDR3 is 13 residues long. V was pared by 7 bases and J by 8 bases, with 10 bases of the junction left unmatched. Clinical symptoms, serum thyroxine and TRAb, thyroid ultrasound and orbital computed tomography were used for the diagnoses. A note on this clonotype: Its antigen is unidentified.

Authors of the study amplified TCR beta CDR3 regions from RNA transcripts. HTBI primers were used for first-round RT-PCR of the TCR CDR3. Each CDR3 protein gets one entry after TCRdb re-called the multiplex PCR reads with MiXCR. The sample lists over 150,000 distinct CDR3 sequences, roughly a sixth occurring once. The chain links TRBV6-1 to TRBJ1-2; 7 bases match TRBD1. Sequencing used blood. The origin of this receptor is a woman aged 45 to 65 with Graves' hyperthyroidism. The CDR3 loop reads CASILTRTGGYTF. CDR3 coding DNA: TGTGCCAGCATTCTCACACGGACAGGAGGCTACACCTTC.